Shown below are 25 T cell receptor beta chains from a single sample sequenced in a study of T cell repertoires in aging, cancer and after chemotherapy. TRB rearrangements spanning V, D and J were amplified using mixed TRB-A/B primers. TCRdb fed the multiplex PCR reads into MiXCR, producing one record per CDR3 protein. The sample has several thousand distinct CDR3 sequences, approximately 33% seen once. Amplification of TCR beta used genomic DNA extracted from peripheral blood. Source material: blood. The receptor set was obtained from a human donor in good health. The donor label of this sample is uncertain.

The V call is TRBV28, the J call TRBJ1-2, with D tentatively TRBD1 (5 bases). CDR1 MDHEN and CDR2 SYDVKM come from the germline V gene. CDR3 length: 15 residues. The V and J ends lost 2 bases and 8 bases respectively, with 18 bases between them. The CDR3 nucleotides are TGTGCCAGCAGTTTAAGCGGGGCGCATATCCGGGGCTACACCTTC. Amino acids: CASSLSGAHIRGYTF.

The chain employs TRBV20-1 and TRBJ2-7; 11 bases fit TRBD2. The germline V gene has CDR1 DFQATT and CDR2 SNEGSKA (reference sequence). The CDR3 spans 14 residues. With V trimmed by 6 bases and J by 1 base, 5 bases remained unmatched. In nucleotides, the CDR3 is TGCAGTGCAACTAGCGGGGGCTATTCCTACGAGCAGTACTTC. It specifies CSATSGGYSYEQYF.

This clonotype was observed a handful of times. The chain recombines TRBV6-8 with TRBJ1-5; possible D gene TRBD1, 5 bases. The germline V gene encodes CDR1 MNHGY and CDR2 SAAAGT. Trimming cost V 2 bases and J 5 bases, with 16 bases left between them. The CDR3 runs to 16 residues. The chain's CDR3 is CASSYPEQVPDQPQHF. The CDR3 DNA reads as TGTGCCAGCAGTTACCCAGAACAGGTACCCGATCAGCCCCAGCATTTT.

The CDR3 DNA is TGTGCCAGCAGACGGTCGACTAGCGCACCCTACGAGCAGTACTTC. Protein product: CASRRSTSAPYEQYF. This rearrangement joins TRBV6-5 to TRBJ2-7; TRBD2 matches at 8 bases. The junction had 9 bases not matched to a gene; V was cut back by 6 bases and J by 2 bases. The CDR3 runs 15 residues. CDR1 and CDR2 from the germline V gene are MNHEY and SVGAGI.

The chain links TRBV19 to TRBJ1-1, with TRBD1 matching over 10 bases. Germline lookup yields CDR1 LNHDA and CDR2 SQIVND (reference sequence). The trim removed 6 bases at V and 0 bases at J, leaving 1 base unmatched. This CDR3 contains 14 residues. The CDR3 protein is CASRGQGMNTEAFF. DNA for the CDR3: TGTGCCAGTAGGGGACAGGGGATGAACACTGAAGCTTTCTTT.

The chain has TRBV20-1 and TRBJ2-7, with 8 bases fitting TRBD1. Germline CDR1 is DFQATT and CDR2 is SNEGSKA (reference sequence). CDR3 size: 14 residues. Unmatched junction bases numbered 4, after V lost 0 bases and J lost 3 bases. This chain's CDR3 is CSARDPDRGYEQYF. CDR3 DNA sequence: TGCAGTGCTAGAGATCCCGACAGGGGCTACGAGCAGTACTTC.

This clonotype was detected only a few times. A read error may produce the germline difference seen at one junction end. The chain joins TRBV6-1 to TRBJ2-2; 14 bases are a match to TRBD2. Germline values: CDR1 MNHNS, CDR2 SASEGT. The CDR3 runs to 16 residues. The CDR3 protein is CAGRTSGGPNTGELFF. CDR3 in DNA: TGTGCCGGCAGGACTAGCGGGGGGCCGAACACCGGGGAGCTGTTTTTT.

The chain couples TRBV30 to TRBJ1-3; D gene ambiguous. The V end lost 4 bases, the J end lost 4 bases, and 14 bases lay between the germline ends. The germline CDR1 and CDR2 sequences are GTSNPN and SVGIG (reference sequence). The CDR3 has 14 residues. In DNA, the CDR3 is TGTGCCTGGAACCCGAGGAAATTCGGAAACACCATATATTTT. Translation: CAWNPRKFGNTIYF.

Concerning this clonotype itself: A much bigger clone sits one base away, suggesting this may be a read error. The gene calls are TRBV27 and TRBJ2-2, with 12 bases fitting TRBD2. The CDR3 has 17 residues. Germline trimming cut 4 bases from V and 3 bases from J; bases unmatched to any gene: 6. The V gene's germline CDR1 is MNHEY and CDR2 SMNVEV (reference sequence). Here the CDR3 DNA reads TGTGCCAGCAGTTACCTAGCGGGGGGGCAGTACACCGGGGAGCTGTTTTTT. This codes for CASSYLAGGQYTGELFF.

By frequency in the sample, this clonotype is medium-sized. This rearrangement joins TRBV6-5 to TRBJ2-2; D is unclear. This CDR3 has 13 residues. Germline loops: CDR1 MNHEY, CDR2 SVGAGI. The V and J ends lost 0 bases and 6 bases respectively, with 5 bases between them. DNA for the CDR3: TGTGCCAGCAGTTACTCGACCTCCGGGGAGCTGTTTTTT. It yields the protein CASSYSTSGELFF.

In this sample, this clonotype turned up a few times. The chain combines TRBV5-4 with TRBJ2-3; the D is unclear. The CDR3 consists of 13 residues. Germline-derived CDR1 and CDR2 are SGHNT and YYREEE (reference sequence). Trimming shortened V by 0 bases and J by 2 bases, and 4 bases separated the two germline ends. CDR3 nucleotides: TGTGCCAGCAGCTTGGAGGACACAGATACGCAGTATTTT. As protein: CASSLEDTDTQYF.

This clonotype was recorded once. V is TRBV5-4 and J is TRBJ2-7; D is perhaps TRBD2 (6 bases). Germline V gives CDR1 SGHNT, CDR2 YYREEE (reference sequence). This CDR3 is 16 amino acids long. Deletions cut 1 base from V and 2 bases from J, with 16 bases between. CDR3 sequence reads: CASSLREGGAPYEQYF. CDR3 DNA sequence: TGTGCCAGCAGCTTGAGGGAAGGCGGGGCCCCCTACGAGCAGTACTTC.

This clonotype was counted a few times. The chain carries TRBV27 and TRBJ2-7, with unresolved D. CDR3 length: 13 residues. The V end was cut by 5 bases, the J end by 2 bases, with 10 bases between. Germline V gives CDR1 MNHEY, CDR2 SMNVEV (reference sequence). CDR3 amino acids: CASSQTDTYEQYF. The DNA of the CDR3 is TGTGCCAGCAGTCAAACAGACACCTACGAGCAGTACTTC.

The rearrangement links TRBV12-3 or TRBV12-4 to TRBJ1-5, with D unclear. The CDR3 runs 19 residues. Trimming took 0 bases from V and 1 from J, leaving 19 bases between them. The CDR3 sequence is CASSLALFSAGGSNQPQHF. The CDR3 DNA reads as TGTGCCAGCAGTTTAGCGCTTTTTTCTGCAGGCGGAAGCAATCAGCCCCAGCATTTT.

The chain recombines TRBV6-1 with TRBJ2-3; TRBD2 matches 8 bases. CDR1 and CDR2 from the germline V gene are MNHNS and SASEGT. This CDR3 has 15 amino acids. V shed 7 bases, J shed 11 bases, and the junction held 17 bases outside the gene matches. In DNA, the CDR3 is TGTGCCAGCACCCCAGTGGCGGGGGGAGAAAGGGGGCAGTATTTT. Protein sequence: CASTPVAGGERGQYF.

V is TRBV18 and J is TRBJ2-1, with 10 bases matching TRBD2. The CDR3 spans 19 residues. CDR1 KGHSH and CDR2 LQKENI come from the germline V gene. The V segment lost 2 bases and the J segment 0 bases; nucleotides outside the gene matches: 10. The CDR3 region is CASSPTPGLAPSSYNEQFF. The CDR3 DNA is TGTGCCAGCTCACCAACACCGGGACTAGCGCCTAGCTCCTACAATGAGCAGTTCTTC.

The genes are TRBV29-1 and TRBJ1-1; the match to TRBD1 covers 12 bases. The trim removed 4 bases at V and 5 bases at J, leaving 8 bases unmatched. Germline loops: CDR1 SQVTM, CDR2 ANQGSEA. This CDR3 comprises 15 residues. CDR3 nucleotide sequence: TGCAGCGTTGTCGGGACAGGGGGCCGAGGGACTGAAGCTTTCTTT. Translated: CSVVGTGGRGTEAFF.

This clonotype was recorded a few times. The chain has TRBV5-5 and TRBJ2-3; no clear D. There are 13 residues in the CDR3. Trimming left V 4 bases short and J 4 bases short, with 10 bases between. In germline, CDR1 is SGHKS, CDR2 YYEKEE (reference sequence). DNA for the CDR3: TGTGCCAGCAGCCCAGAGAAACCAGATACGCAGTATTTT. It is translated as CASSPEKPDTQYF.

The chain uses TRBV19 and TRBJ1-2; TRBD1 is a possible D gene (6 bases). The CDR3 is made up of 14 amino acids. V was trimmed by 0 bases and J by 2 bases, leaving 7 bases between them. Germline CDR1 LNHDA, CDR2 SQIVND (reference sequence). The CDR3 loop is CASSIDRGNYGYTF. CDR3 DNA: TGTGCCAGTAGTATAGACAGGGGCAACTATGGCTACACCTTC. The full variable domain, rest sourced from reference TRBV19 and TRBJ1-2, is DGGITQSPKYLFRKEGQNVTLSCEQNLNHDAMYWYRQDPGQGLRLIYYSQIVNDFQKGDIAEGYSVSREKKESFPLTVTSAQKNPTAFYLCASSIDRGNYGYTFGSGTRLTVV.

The V gene is TRBV6-6, the J gene TRBJ2-1; D not certain. Between the trimmed V and J ends, which lost 7 bases and 4 bases, there was a span of 8 bases. The CDR3 consists of 12 residues. CDR1 MNHNY and CDR2 SVGAGI come from the germline V gene (reference sequence). The CDR3 loop reads CASTGVYNEQFF. The CDR3 coding sequence is TGTGCCAGCACTGGGGTTTACAATGAGCAGTTCTTC.

Only a few counts were recorded for this clonotype. The V and J genes are TRBV5-1 and TRBJ2-1, with TRBD2 matching over 14 bases. Germline loops: CDR1 SGHRS, CDR2 YFSETQ. This CDR3 has 18 amino acids. V lost 4 bases to trimming and J lost 6 bases; unmatched junction nucleotides: 12. In DNA, the CDR3 is TGCGCCAGCAGCCAGCTATTAGGGACTAGCGGGGGAACCAATGAGCAGTTCTTC. It is translated as CASSQLLGTSGGTNEQFF.

In nucleotides, the CDR3 is TGTGCCAGCTCACGAGACAGCTCTGGAAACACCATATATTTT. Its translation: CASSRDSSGNTIYF. V usage is TRBV18 and J usage is TRBJ1-3; TRBD1 might be the D (5 bases). V gave up 4 bases and J gave up 0 bases, with 7 bases separating them. This CDR3 is 14 amino acids long. The germline V gene encodes CDR1 KGHSH and CDR2 LQKENI.

By its share, this clonotype is medium-sized. This rearrangement joins TRBV18 to TRBJ2-2; D remains ambiguous. Trimming removed 4 bases at V and 4 bases at J, with 7 bases between. The CDR3 consists of 13 residues. CDR1 is KGHSH, CDR2 LQKENI, per germline. The CDR3 protein is CASSLASTGELFF. The CDR3 coding sequence is TGTGCCAGCTCACTCGCTAGCACCGGGGAGCTGTTTTTT.

The chain carries TRBV6-2 or TRBV6-3 and TRBJ2-1, with D possibly matching TRBD2 (5 bases). The germline V gene has CDR1 MNHEY and CDR2 SVGEGT. The CDR3 runs to 16 residues. The ends were cut back, 0 bases at V and 5 bases at J, with 14 bases in the middle. The CDR3 nucleotides read TGTGCCAGCAGTTACTCCGCGGCTAGCCCCAACAATGAGCAGTTCTTC. Amino acids: CASSYSAASPNNEQFF.

This clonotype was detected a few times. The V gene is TRBV12-3 or TRBV12-4, the J gene TRBJ2-7; D gene unclear. Trimming removed 3 bases from V and 0 bases from J, with 21 bases in between. This CDR3 has 18 residues. The CDR3 DNA follows: TGTGCCAGCAGTTTCAGTGGGCCGCGGACGCCGACCTCCTACGAGCAGTACTTC. Translating gives CASSFSGPRTPTSYEQYF.